The rows below give T cell receptor beta chains drawn from one sample of a study of T cell repertoires in cytomegalovirus infection. MiXCR, run by TCRdb on the reads, gives a single entry per CDR3 protein. The sample records roughly 720,000 distinct CDR3 sequences, approximately 40% being singletons. Sequencing used PBMCs. All receptors come from a human donor in good health (CMV status not recorded). Some clones in this sample may be carry-over from other donors' samples. The CDR3 runs from the conserved cysteine through the conserved F or W. A D gene is named only where the DNA matches it firmly. Clone size is given for some rows only: seen once, a few or many times, or a class if the clone is expanded.

>TRBV7-2|many|TRBJ1-3|NA|16
CASSLGIPGSGNTIYF
TGTGCCAGCAGCTTAGGAATCCCGGGCTCTGGAAACACCATATATTTT
>TRBV18|few|TRBJ2-2|TRBD2|16
CASSPIAGPGTGELFF
TGTGCCAGCTCACCCATAGCGGGACCCGGCACCGGGGAGCTGTTTTTT
>TRBV19|few|TRBJ2-7|NA|13
CASRRTRGYEQYF
TGTGCCAGTAGAAGGACCAGGGGCTACGAGCAGTACTTC
>TRBV11-2|few|TRBJ2-6|NA|17
CASSLGVGTSGANVLTF
TGTGCCAGCAGCTTAGGCGTTGGGACCTCTGGGGCCAACGTCCTGACTTTC
>TRBV6-5|few|TRBJ2-3|NA|14
CASSYGGRADTQYF
TGTGCCAGCAGTTACGGGGGCCGGGCAGATACGCAGTATTTT
>TRBV5-1|NA|TRBJ2-2|NA|13
CASTRENTGELFF
TGCGCCAGCACCCGGGAAAACACCGGGGAGCTGTTTTTT
>TRBV19|NA|TRBJ1-2|TRBD1|17
CASSAASGTGVNYGYTF
TGTGCCAGTAGTGCCGCATCGGGGACAGGAGTTAACTATGGCTACACCTTC
>TRBV19|few|TRBJ2-2|TRBD1|15
CASSRDRGLIGELFF
TGTGCCAGTAGTCGGGACAGGGGTTTGATCGGGGAGCTGTTTTTT
>TRBV5-1|once|TRBJ1-5|TRBD1|15
CASRTGPYSNQPQHF
TGCGCCAGCCGGACAGGCCCTTATAGCAATCAGCCCCAGCATTTT
>TRBV28|NA|TRBJ1-1|NA|14
CASSLGGVFTEAFF
TGTGCCAGCAGTCTGGGTGGGGTTTTCACTGAAGCTTTCTTT
>TRBV5-1|NA|TRBJ2-2|TRBD2|17
CASRPPGLAGGTGELFF
TGCGCCAGCAGACCGCCCGGACTAGCGGGAGGCACCGGGGAGCTGTTTTTT
>TRBV15|few|TRBJ1-4|NA|16
CATSRDRGATNEKLFF
TGTGCCACCAGCAGAGATCGGGGCGCAACTAATGAAAAACTGTTTTTT
>TRBV7-6|NA|TRBJ2-7|TRBD1|16
CASSFPDRENSYEQYF
TGTGCCAGCAGCTTTCCCGACAGGGAAAATTCCTACGAGCAGTACTTC
>TRBV11-3|NA|TRBJ2-5|NA|14
CASSSSGTQETQYF
TGTGCCAGCAGCAGCTCGGGGACCCAAGAGACCCAGTACTTC
>TRBV7-9|NA|TRBJ2-4|NA|14
CASSRRDGENIQYF
TGTGCCAGCAGCCGACGGGACGGTGAAAACATTCAGTACTTC
>TRBV30|NA|TRBJ1-6|NA|13
CAWTQGLNSPLHF
TGTGCCTGGACGCAGGGTTTGAATTCACCCCTCCACTTT
>TRBV28|NA|TRBJ2-3|TRBD2|14
CASALAGGSDTQYF
TGTGCCAGTGCCTTAGCGGGGGGTTCGGATACGCAGTATTTT
>TRBV7-2|few|TRBJ2-3|NA|12
CASSSPGRSQYF
TGTGCCAGCAGCTCCCCAGGGCGATCGCAGTATTTT
>TRBV20-1|few|TRBJ1-5|TRBD1|18
CSARGMDRQRYSNQPQHF
TGCAGTGCTAGAGGTATGGACAGGCAGAGGTATAGCAATCAGCCCCAGCATTTT
>TRBV20-1|NA|TRBJ2-3|TRBD2|17
CSARDLAGGPRTDTQYF
TGCAGTGCTAGAGACCTAGCGGGAGGGCCCCGCACAGATACGCAGTATTTT
>TRBV20-1|NA|TRBJ1-1|TRBD1|13
CSASGTENTEAFF
TGCAGTGCTAGTGGGACAGAAAACACTGAAGCTTTCTTT
>TRBV25-1|NA|TRBJ1-4|NA|16
CASSQGIVATNEKLFF
TGTGCCAGCAGCCAGGGAATAGTTGCAACTAATGAAAAACTGTTTTTT